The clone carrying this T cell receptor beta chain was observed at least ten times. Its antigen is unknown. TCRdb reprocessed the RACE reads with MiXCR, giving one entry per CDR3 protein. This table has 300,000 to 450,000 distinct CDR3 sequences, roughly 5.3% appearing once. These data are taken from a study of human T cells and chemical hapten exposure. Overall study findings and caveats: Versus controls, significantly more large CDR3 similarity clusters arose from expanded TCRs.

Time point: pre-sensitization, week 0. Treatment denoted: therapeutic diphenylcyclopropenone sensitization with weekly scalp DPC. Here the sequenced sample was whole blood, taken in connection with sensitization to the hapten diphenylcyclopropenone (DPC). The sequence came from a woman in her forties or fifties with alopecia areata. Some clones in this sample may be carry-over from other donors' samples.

CDR3 in DNA: TGTGCCAGCGGTCGACAGGCCCACACTGAAGCTTTCTTT. Translating it yields CASGRQAHTEAFF. This rearrangement joins TRBV6-5 to TRBJ1-1, with a weak D call TRBD1 (6 bases). Trimming stripped 8 bases from V and 3 bases from J, with 13 bases between. Looked up from germline, CDR1 is MNHEY and CDR2 is SVGAGI. This CDR3 contains 13 residues.